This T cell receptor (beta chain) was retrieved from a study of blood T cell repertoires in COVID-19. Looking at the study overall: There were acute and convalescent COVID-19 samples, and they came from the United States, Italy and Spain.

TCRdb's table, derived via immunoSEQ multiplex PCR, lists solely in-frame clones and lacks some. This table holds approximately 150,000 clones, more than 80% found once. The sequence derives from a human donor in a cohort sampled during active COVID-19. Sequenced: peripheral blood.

The CDR3 protein is CASSRTVAGGGYEQYF. The CDR3 nucleotides are TGTGCCAGCAGCCGAACCGTAGCGGGGGGGGGCTACGAGCAGTACTTC. The chain couples TRBV27 to TRBJ2-7, with 11 nucleotides matching TRBD2. Germline V lookup: CDR1 MNHEY, CDR2 SMNVEV (reference sequence). J gave up 3 bases and V 6 bases, and 10 bases lay outside the gene matches. The CDR3 extends over 16 amino acids.